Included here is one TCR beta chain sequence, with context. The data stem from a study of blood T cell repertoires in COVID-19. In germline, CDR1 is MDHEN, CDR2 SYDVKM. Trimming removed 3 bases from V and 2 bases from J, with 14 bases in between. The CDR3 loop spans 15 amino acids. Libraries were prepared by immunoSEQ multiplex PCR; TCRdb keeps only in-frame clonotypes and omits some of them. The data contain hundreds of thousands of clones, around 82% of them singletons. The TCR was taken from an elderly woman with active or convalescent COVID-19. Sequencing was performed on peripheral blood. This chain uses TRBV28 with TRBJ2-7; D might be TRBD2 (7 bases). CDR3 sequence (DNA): TGTGCCAGCAGTTTTACAGGGAGGGTACCCTACGAGCAGTACTTC. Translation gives CASSFTGRVPYEQYF.